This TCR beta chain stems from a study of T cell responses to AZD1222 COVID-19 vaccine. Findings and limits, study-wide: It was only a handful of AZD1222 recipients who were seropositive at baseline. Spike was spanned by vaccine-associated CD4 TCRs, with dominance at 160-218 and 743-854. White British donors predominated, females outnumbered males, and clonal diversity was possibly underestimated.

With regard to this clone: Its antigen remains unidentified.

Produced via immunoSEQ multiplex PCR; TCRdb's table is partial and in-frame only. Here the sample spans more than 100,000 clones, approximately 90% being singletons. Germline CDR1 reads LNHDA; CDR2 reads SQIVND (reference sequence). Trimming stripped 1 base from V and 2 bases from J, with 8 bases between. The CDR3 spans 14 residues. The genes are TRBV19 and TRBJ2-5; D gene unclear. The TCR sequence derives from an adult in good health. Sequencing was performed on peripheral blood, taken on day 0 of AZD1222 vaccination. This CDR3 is CASSIGWRQETQYF. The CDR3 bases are TGTGCCAGTAGTATAGGGTGGAGACAAGAGACCCAGTACTTC.